This T cell receptor beta chain was recovered during a study of cytomegalovirus exposure and HLA in healthy donors. Repertoires were generated with immunoSEQ multiplex PCR, while TCRdb's copy carries only in-frame clones and drops some. The sample contains about 170,000 clones, 85% to 90% of which appear only once. Trimming took off 4 bases at V and 3 bases at J, with 13 bases between the two ends. Per the germline V gene, CDR1 is ENHRY and CDR2 is SYGVKD. This CDR3 comprises 15 residues. This sequence was found in a woman in her 30s in good health and CMV-seronegative. Sequenced material: PBMCs. The V and J genes are TRBV10-3 and TRBJ2-1; D is perhaps TRBD1 (6 bases). CDR3 residues: CAISGPQDSYNEQFF. For the CDR3, the DNA is TGTGCCATCAGTGGCCCCCAGGACAGCTACAATGAGCAGTTCTTC.